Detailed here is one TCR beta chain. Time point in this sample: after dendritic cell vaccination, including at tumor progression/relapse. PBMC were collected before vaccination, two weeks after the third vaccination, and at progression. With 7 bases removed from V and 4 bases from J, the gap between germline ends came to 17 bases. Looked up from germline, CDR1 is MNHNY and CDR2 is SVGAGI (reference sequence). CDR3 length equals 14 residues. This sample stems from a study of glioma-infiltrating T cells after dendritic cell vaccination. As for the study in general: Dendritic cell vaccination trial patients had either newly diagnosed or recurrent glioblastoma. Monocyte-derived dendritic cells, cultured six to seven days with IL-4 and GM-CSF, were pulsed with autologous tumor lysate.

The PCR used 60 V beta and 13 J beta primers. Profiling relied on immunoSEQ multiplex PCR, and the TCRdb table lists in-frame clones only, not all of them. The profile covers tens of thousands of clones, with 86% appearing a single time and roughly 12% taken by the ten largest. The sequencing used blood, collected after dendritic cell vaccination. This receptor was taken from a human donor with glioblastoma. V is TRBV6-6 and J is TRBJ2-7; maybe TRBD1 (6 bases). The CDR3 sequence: CASNQWGPQYEQYF. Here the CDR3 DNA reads TGTGCCAGCAACCAATGGGGGCCGCAATACGAGCAGTACTTC.